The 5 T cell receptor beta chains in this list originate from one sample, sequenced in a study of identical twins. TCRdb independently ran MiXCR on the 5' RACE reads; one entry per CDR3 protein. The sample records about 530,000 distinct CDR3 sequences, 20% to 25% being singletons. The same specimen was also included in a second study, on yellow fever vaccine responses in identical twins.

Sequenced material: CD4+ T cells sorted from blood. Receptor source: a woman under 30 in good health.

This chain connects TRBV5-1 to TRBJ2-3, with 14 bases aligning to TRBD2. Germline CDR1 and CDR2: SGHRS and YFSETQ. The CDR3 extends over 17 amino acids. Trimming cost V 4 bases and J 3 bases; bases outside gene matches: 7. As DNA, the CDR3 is TGCGCCAGCAGCCGACCTGGGACTAGCGGGGGTACAGATACGCAGTATTTT. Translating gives CASSRPGTSGGTDTQYF.

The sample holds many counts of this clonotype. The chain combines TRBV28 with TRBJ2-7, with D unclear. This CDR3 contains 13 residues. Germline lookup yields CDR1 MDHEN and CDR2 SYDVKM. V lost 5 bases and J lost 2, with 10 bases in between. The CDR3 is CASSVDGPYEQYF. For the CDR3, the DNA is TGTGCCAGCAGTGTGGACGGACCCTACGAGCAGTACTTC.

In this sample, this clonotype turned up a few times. CDR3 in amino acids: CASSFGAGRNEQYF. The CDR3 DNA reads TGTGCCAGCAGTTTTGGTGCGGGCAGGAACGAGCAGTACTTC. V usage is TRBV12-3 or TRBV12-4 and J usage is TRBJ2-7; D perhaps matches TRBD2 (5 bases). CDR3 size: 14 residues. Deletions cut 3 bases from V and 5 bases from J, with 14 bases between.

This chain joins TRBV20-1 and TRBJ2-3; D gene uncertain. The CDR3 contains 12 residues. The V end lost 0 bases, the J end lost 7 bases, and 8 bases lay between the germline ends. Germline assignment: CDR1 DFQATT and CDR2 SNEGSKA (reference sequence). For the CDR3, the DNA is TGCAGTGCTAGAGATCGCCCGAATACGCAGTATTTT. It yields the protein CSARDRPNTQYF.

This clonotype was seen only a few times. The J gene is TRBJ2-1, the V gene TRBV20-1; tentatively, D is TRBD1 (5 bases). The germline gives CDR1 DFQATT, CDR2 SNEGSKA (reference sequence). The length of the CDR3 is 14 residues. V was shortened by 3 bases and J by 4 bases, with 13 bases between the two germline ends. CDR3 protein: CSASEPGQYNEQFF. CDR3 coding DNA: TGCAGTGCTAGCGAACCAGGACAATACAATGAGCAGTTCTTC.